This T cell receptor beta chain was identified during a study of T cell repertoires in cytomegalovirus infection. MiXCR, applied by TCRdb to the reads, yields one record per CDR3 protein. This sample has some 940,000 distinct CDR3 sequences, with under 40% found just once. Broader study findings: Ex vivo responses were dominated by HLA-C-restricted CMV-specific TCR beta clonotypes. Based on cumulative public TCR beta family frequency, carriers of CMV plus the relevant HLA were identified.

This clonotype was seen repeatedly, ten times or more. Its target is not known. This specimen was cultured CD8+ T cells from PBMCs, taken from culture after CMV antigen stimulation. The clonotype originates from a human donor in good health (CMV status not recorded). Some clones in this sample may be carry-over from other donors' samples.

CDR3 nucleotides: TGTGCCAGCAGCTTTGGGGCAGAATATAGCAATCAGCCCCAGCATTTT. Translation: CASSFGAEYSNQPQHF. The gene calls are TRBV7-8 and TRBJ1-5; maybe TRBD1 (5 bases). This CDR3 is 16 amino acids long. Deletions cut 3 bases from V and 0 bases from J, with 12 bases between. Per germline, CDR1 SGHVS and CDR2 FQNEAQ. The full variable domain, with the rest looked up from reference TRBV7-8 and TRBJ1-5, is GAGVSQSPRYKVAKRGQDVALRCDPISGHVSLFWYQQALGQGPEFLTYFQNEAQLDKSGLPSDRFFAERPEGSVSTLKIQRTQQEDSAVYLCASSFGAEYSNQPQHFGDGTRLSIL.